A selection of T cell receptor beta chains follows, all from one sample in a study of T-cell memory formation after mild COVID-19. Each CDR3 protein gets one entry after TCRdb re-called the 5' RACE reads with MiXCR. This sample yields 200,000 to 250,000 distinct CDR3 sequences, of which over 15% are seen a single time; 2.1% belongs to the top ten. The sample comprised PBMCs or a T cell subset sorted from them (not recorded which). These receptors all come from an adult woman who had mild COVID-19 (a few samples of this study predate the infection). Cell type and time point are not known. The CDR3 runs from the conserved cysteine through the conserved F or W. The order of the fields is CDR3 DNA, CDR3 protein, CDR3 length, J gene, D gene, clone size, V gene. D genes are given only for firm matches. Rows give clone size only sometimes, using once, few, many, or a class for an expanded clone.

DNA: TGCAGTGCTGGGACTAGCGGGAGTCGGTACGAGCAGTACTTC
CDR3: CSAGTSGSRYEQYF
length: 14
J: TRBJ2-7
D: TRBD2
size: many
V: TRBV20-1

DNA: TGTGCCAGCAGCGTAGAGGGGATCAATCAGCCCCAGCATTTT
CDR3: CASSVEGINQPQHF
length: 14
J: TRBJ1-5
D: NA
size: NA
V: TRBV9

DNA: TGTGCCAGCAGCCAAGCCCTGGGCACCGGGGAGCTGTTTTTT
CDR3: CASSQALGTGELFF
length: 14
J: TRBJ2-2
D: NA
size: few
V: TRBV3-1

DNA: TGTGCCAGTGGGTCCGGGACTAGCACAGATACGCAGTATTTT
CDR3: CASGSGTSTDTQYF
length: 14
J: TRBJ2-3
D: NA
size: few
V: TRBV7-3

DNA: TGTGCCAGCAGCGCCGGACTAGCGGGAGGGAAGAATGAGCAGTTCTTC
CDR3: CASSAGLAGGKNEQFF
length: 16
J: TRBJ2-1
D: TRBD2
size: many
V: TRBV7-6

DNA: TGTGCCAGCAGCCAATCTAGGGCGATGAATGAGCAGTTCTTC
CDR3: CASSQSRAMNEQFF
length: 14
J: TRBJ2-1
D: NA
size: few
V: TRBV12-3/TRBV12-4

DNA: TGTGCCTGGAGCTACCTAGACAGGGGGATATACAATGAGCAGTTCTTC
CDR3: CAWSYLDRGIYNEQFF
length: 16
J: TRBJ2-1
D: TRBD1
size: NA
V: TRBV30

DNA: TGTGCCAGCAGCTTGGGGGACAGTCCGGCGGGTCAGCCCCAGCATTTT
CDR3: CASSLGDSPAGQPQHF
length: 16
J: TRBJ1-5
D: TRBD1
size: NA
V: TRBV7-9

DNA: TGTGCCAGCAATCCCCAGGGATTTGGCACTGAAGCTTTCTTT
CDR3: CASNPQGFGTEAFF
length: 14
J: TRBJ1-1
D: NA
size: few
V: TRBV27

DNA: TGTGCCAGCAGGAGGGCCTACGAGCAGTACTTC
CDR3: CASRRAYEQYF
length: 11
J: TRBJ2-7
D: NA
size: NA
V: TRBV27

DNA: TGCGCCAGCAGCCAAGATATGGAGGGCTACACCTTC
CDR3: CASSQDMEGYTF
length: 12
J: TRBJ1-2
D: NA
size: medium-sized
V: TRBV4-1

DNA: TGCGCCAGCGGGACCGGCACCGGGGAGCTGTTTTTT
CDR3: CASGTGTGELFF
length: 12
J: TRBJ2-2
D: NA
size: NA
V: TRBV5-1

DNA: TGTGCCAGCAGCTACCTCGGGACCCGATCCCTCGAGCAGTACTTC
CDR3: CASSYLGTRSLEQYF
length: 15
J: TRBJ2-7
D: NA
size: few
V: TRBV6-5

DNA: TGCGCCAGCAGGCCCCTGACTAGCGGGGCATCTTACGAGCAGTACTTC
CDR3: CASRPLTSGASYEQYF
length: 16
J: TRBJ2-7
D: TRBD2
size: few
V: TRBV5-1

DNA: TGTGCCAGTAGTATAGCGAGCTCCTACGAGCAGTACTTC
CDR3: CASSIASSYEQYF
length: 13
J: TRBJ2-7
D: NA
size: NA
V: TRBV19

DNA: TGTGCCAGCAGCGTAGGGACAGGGGACAATGAGCAGTTCTTC
CDR3: CASSVGTGDNEQFF
length: 14
J: TRBJ2-1
D: TRBD1
size: few
V: TRBV9